The entry below describes one T cell receptor beta chain. This CDR3 comprises 16 residues. Germline V CDR1 and CDR2: MNHEY, SVGAGI. Germline trimming cut 2 bases from V and 6 bases from J; bases unmatched to any gene: 7. These data belong to a study of T cells in Graves' hyperthyroidism and ophthalmopathy. Amplification of TCR beta CDR3 regions used RNA as the template. Using the HTBI primer set, a first-round RT-PCR was run on the TCR CDR3. TCRdb called the multiplex PCR reads again in MiXCR, with one record for every CDR3 protein. This table holds over 700,000 distinct CDR3 sequences, around 19% found once.

This TCR was recovered from a woman aged 50 to 65 with Graves' hyperthyroidism that later progressed to Graves' ophthalmopathy. The source material was blood. The V and J genes are TRBV6-5 and TRBJ1-2; 12 nucleotides agree with TRBD1. This CDR3 reads CASSYVGTGGRDGYTF. The CDR3 bases are TGTGCCAGCAGTTACGTTGGGACAGGGGGCAGGGATGGCTACACCTTC.